This TCR beta chain was sequenced in a study of identical twins. The V end was cut by 6 bases, the J end by 0 bases, with 8 bases between. The CDR3 is made up of 13 amino acids. The V gene's germline CDR1 is MGHDK and CDR2 SYGVNS. TCRdb re-called the 5' RACE reads through MiXCR, storing one row per CDR3 protein. Of hundreds of thousands of distinct CDR3 sequences listed, less than 25% are singletons. These data were likewise used in another study, on T cells expressing NK-cell markers. That source adds: Several donors likewise had their CD3+CD56-NKG2C+ fraction led by these clonotypes.

The sequence came from a woman younger than 35 in good health. Sequenced sample: PBMCs. The rearrangement uses TRBV25-1 and TRBJ1-1; no reliable D call. The CDR3, as DNA: TGTGCCAGCAGGGAACACCTGAACACTGAAGCTTTCTTT. Protein sequence: CASREHLNTEAFF.